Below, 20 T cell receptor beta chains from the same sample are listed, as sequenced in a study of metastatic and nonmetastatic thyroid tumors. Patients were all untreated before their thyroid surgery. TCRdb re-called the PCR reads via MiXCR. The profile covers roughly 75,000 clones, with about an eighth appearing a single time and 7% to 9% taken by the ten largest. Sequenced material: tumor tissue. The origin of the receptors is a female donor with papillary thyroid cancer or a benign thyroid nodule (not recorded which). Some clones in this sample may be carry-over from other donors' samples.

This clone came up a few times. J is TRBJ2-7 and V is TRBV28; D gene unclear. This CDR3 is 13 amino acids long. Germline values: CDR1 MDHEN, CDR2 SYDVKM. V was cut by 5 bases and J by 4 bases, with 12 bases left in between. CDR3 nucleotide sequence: TGTGCCAGCAGTGGCCTCACTTGTTACGAGCAGTACTTC. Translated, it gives CASSGLTCYEQYF.

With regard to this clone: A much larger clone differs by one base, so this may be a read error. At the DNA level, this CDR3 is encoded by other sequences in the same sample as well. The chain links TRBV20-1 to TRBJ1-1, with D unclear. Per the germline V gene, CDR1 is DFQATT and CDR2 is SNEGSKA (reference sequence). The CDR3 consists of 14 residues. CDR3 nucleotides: TGCAGTGCTAGAGATCCTTACAGTAACACTGAGGCTTTCTTT. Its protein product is CSARDPYSNTEAFF.

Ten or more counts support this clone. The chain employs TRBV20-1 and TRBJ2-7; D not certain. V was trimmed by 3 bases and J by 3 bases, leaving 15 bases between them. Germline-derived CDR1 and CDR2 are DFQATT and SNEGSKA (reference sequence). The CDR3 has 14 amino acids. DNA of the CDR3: TGCAGTGCTAGTTCAGGTGGGCCGGGCTACGAGCAGTACTTC. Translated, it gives CSASSGGPGYEQYF.

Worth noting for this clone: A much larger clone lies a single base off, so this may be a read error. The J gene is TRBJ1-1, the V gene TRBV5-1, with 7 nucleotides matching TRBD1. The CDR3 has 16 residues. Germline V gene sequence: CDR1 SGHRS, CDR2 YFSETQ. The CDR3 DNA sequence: TGCACCAGCAGCTTGGACGGAGGGGGCATGAACACTGAAGCTTTCTTT. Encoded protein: CTSSLDGGGMNTEAFF.

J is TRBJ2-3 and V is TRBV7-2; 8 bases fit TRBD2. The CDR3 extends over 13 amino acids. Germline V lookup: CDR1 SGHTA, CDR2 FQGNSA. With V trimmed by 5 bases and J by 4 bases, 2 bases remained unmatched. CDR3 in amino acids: CASSEGLADTQYF. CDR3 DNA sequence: TGTGCCAGCAGCGAGGGACTAGCAGATACGCAGTATTTT.

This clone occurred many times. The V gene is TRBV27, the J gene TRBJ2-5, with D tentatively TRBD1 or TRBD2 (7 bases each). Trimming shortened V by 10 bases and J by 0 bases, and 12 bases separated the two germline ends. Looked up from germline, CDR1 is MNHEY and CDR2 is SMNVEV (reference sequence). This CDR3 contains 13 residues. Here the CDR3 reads CATRGGYQETQYF. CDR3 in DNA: TGTGCCACCAGGGGGGGATACCAAGAGACCCAGTACTTC.

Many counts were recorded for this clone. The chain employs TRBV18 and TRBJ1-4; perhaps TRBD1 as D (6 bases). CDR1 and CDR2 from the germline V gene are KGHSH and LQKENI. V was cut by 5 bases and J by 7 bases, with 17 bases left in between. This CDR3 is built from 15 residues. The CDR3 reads CASSEDRIEVEKLFF. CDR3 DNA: TGTGCCAGCTCAGAAGACAGGATAGAGGTTGAAAAACTGTTTTTT.

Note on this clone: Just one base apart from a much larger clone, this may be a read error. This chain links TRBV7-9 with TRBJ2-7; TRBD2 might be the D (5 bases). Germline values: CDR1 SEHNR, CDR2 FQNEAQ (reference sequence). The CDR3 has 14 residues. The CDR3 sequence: CASSLGGISYEQHF. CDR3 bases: TGTGCCAGCAGCTTAGGAGGGATCTCCTACGAGCAGCACTTC.

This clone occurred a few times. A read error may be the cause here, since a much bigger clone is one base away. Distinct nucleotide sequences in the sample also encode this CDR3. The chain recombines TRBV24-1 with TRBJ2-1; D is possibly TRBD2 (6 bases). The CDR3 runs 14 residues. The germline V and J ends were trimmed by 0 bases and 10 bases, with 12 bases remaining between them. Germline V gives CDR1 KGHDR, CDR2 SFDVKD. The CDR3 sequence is CATSDLMGGTEQFF. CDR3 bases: TGTGCCACCAGTGATTTGATGGGCGGGACCGAGCAGTTCTTC.

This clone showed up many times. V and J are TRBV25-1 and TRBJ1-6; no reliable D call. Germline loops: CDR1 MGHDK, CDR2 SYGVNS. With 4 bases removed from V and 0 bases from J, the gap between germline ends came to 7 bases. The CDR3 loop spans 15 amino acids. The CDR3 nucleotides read TGTGCCAGCAGTGGGGATAGCTCCTATAATTCACCCCTCCACTTT. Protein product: CASSGDSSYNSPLHF.

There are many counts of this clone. The CDR3 nucleotides read TGCAGCGTTGAAGAAAAGGACAGGGCCACTGAAGCTTTCTTT. Its translation: CSVEEKDRATEAFF. The rearrangement links TRBV29-1 to TRBJ1-1, with 8 bases matching TRBD1. The CDR3 loop spans 14 amino acids. V was clipped by 0 bases and J by 4 bases; unmatched bases: 4. The germline CDR1 and CDR2 sequences are SQVTM and ANQGSEA.

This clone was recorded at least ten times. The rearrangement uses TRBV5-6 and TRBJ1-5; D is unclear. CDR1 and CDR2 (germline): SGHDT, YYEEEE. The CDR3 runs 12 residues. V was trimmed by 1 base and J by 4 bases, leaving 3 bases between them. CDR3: CASSLYNQPQHF. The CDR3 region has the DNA TGTGCCAGCAGCTTGTATAATCAGCCCCAGCATTTT. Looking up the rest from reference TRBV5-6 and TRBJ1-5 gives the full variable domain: DAGVTQSPTHLIKTRGQQVTLRCSPKSGHDTVSWYQQALGQGPQFIFQYYEEEERQRGNFPDRFSGHQFPNYSSELNVNALLLGDSALYLCASSLYNQPQHFGDGTRLSIL.

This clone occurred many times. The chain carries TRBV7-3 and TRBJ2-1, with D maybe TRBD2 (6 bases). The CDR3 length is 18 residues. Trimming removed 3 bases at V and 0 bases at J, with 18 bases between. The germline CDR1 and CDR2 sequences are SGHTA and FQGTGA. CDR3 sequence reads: CASSLVGGTASSYNEQFF. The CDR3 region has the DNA TGTGCCAGCAGCTTGGTCGGCGGGACCGCTAGCTCCTACAATGAGCAGTTCTTC.

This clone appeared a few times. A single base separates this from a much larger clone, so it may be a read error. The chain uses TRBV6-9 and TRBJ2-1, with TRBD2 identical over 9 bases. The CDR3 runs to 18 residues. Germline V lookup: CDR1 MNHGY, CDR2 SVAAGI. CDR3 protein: CAKRVPHSGRKVSDEQFF. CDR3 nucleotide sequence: TGCGCCAAAAGAGTTCCCCATAGCGGGAGAAAAGTTTCGGATGAGCAGTTCTTC.

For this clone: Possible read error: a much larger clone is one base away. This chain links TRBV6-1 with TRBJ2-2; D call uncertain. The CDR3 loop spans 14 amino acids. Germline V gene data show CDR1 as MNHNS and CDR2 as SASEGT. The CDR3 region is CVSSAWENTGELFF. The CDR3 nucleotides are TGTGTCAGCAGTGCGTGGGAGAACACCGGGGAGCTGTTTTTT.

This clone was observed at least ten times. CDR3 sequence reads: CASSLVESGGYTF. The CDR3, as DNA: TGTGCCAGCAGTTTGGTTGAGAGTGGTGGCTACACCTTC. The genes are TRBV7-9 and TRBJ1-2; D is ambiguous. V shed 6 bases and J shed 7 bases, with 15 bases lying between them. This CDR3 is built from 13 residues. Germline V CDR1 and CDR2: SEHNR, FQNEAQ (reference sequence). The entire variable domain, with the rest obtained from reference TRBV7-9 and TRBJ1-2, is as follows: DTGVSQNPRHKITKRGQNVTFRCDPISEHNRLYWYRQTLGQGPEFLTYFQNEAQLEKSRLLSDRFSAERPKGSFSTLEIQRTEQGDSAMYLCASSLVESGGYTFGSGTRLTVV.

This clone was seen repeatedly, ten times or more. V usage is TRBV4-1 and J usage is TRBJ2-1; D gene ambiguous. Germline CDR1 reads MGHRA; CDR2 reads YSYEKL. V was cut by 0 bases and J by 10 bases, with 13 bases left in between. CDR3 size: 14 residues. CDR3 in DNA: TGCGCCAGCAGCCAAGATCTGGTCCAACCGGAGCAGTTCTTC. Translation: CASSQDLVQPEQFF.

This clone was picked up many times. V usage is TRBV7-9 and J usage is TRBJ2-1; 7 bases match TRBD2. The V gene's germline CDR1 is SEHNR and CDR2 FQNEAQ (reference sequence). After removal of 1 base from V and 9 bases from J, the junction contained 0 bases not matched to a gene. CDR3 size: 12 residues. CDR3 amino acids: CASSLGGGEQFF. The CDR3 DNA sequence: TGTGCCAGCAGCTTAGGGGGGGGTGAGCAGTTCTTC.

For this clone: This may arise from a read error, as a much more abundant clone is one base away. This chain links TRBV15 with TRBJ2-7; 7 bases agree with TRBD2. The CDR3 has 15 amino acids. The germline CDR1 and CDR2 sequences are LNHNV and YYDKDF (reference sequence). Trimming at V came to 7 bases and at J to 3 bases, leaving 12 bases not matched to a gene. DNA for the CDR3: TGTGCCACCAAGCAGGGAGGGGCAATTTTCTACGAGCAGTACTTC. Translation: CATKQGGAIFYEQYF.

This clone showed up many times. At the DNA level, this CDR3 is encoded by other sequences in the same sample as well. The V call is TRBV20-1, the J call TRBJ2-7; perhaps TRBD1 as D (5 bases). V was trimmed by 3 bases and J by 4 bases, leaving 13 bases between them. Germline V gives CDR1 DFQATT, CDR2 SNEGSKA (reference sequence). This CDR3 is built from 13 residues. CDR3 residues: CSASSDRIYEQYF. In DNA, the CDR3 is TGCAGTGCTAGCTCAGACAGAATTTACGAGCAGTACTTC.